This entry lists 20 T cell receptor beta chains sequenced from one sample in a study of identical twins. TCRdb re-called the 5' RACE reads with MiXCR, one entry per CDR3 protein. The table has roughly 770,000 distinct CDR3 sequences, over 15% seen once. The data also belong to a second study, concerning T cells expressing NK-cell markers.

Sequenced: PBMCs. The source is a woman in her late teens or twenties in good health.

This clonotype turned up a few times. CDR3 nucleotides: TGTGCCAGCAGTTACTCGAGAACGACTCGCGGAGTTGTGGAGTTCTTC. Amino acids: CASSYSRTTRGVVEFF. This chain connects TRBV6-5 to TRBJ2-1; D is undetermined. Looked up from germline, CDR1 is MNHEY and CDR2 is SVGAGI. The V end lost 0 bases, the J end lost 14 bases, and 23 bases lay between the germline ends. The CDR3 has 16 amino acids.

This clonotype was detected a few times. This sequence joins TRBV9 and TRBJ2-5, with D perhaps matching TRBD1 (6 bases). The germline V gene encodes CDR1 SGDLS and CDR2 YYNGEE. Trimming removed 0 bases from V and 2 bases from J, with 14 bases in between. CDR3 length: 16 residues. The CDR3 sequence is CASSVGGLKLQETQYF. Here the CDR3 DNA reads TGTGCCAGCAGCGTAGGGGGGCTTAAACTACAAGAGACCCAGTACTTC. Using reference TRBV9 and TRBJ2-5 for the parts outside the CDR3, the full variable domain is DSGVTQTPKHLITATGQRVTLRCSPRSGDLSVYWYQQSLDQGLQFLIQYYNGEERAKGNILERFSAQQFPDLHSELNLSSLELGDSALYFCASSVGGLKLQETQYFGPGTRLLVL.

V usage is TRBV19 and J usage is TRBJ1-6; 9 bases line up with TRBD1. The CDR3 is 14 residues long. Germline V gene data show CDR1 as LNHDA and CDR2 as SQIVND (reference sequence). V trimming: 7 bases; J trimming: 9 bases; junction bases outside the gene matches: 7. CDR3 amino acids: CASNFRQGGSPLHF. CDR3 nucleotide sequence: TGTGCCAGTAACTTCCGACAGGGGGGTTCACCCCTCCACTTT.

This chain uses TRBV7-9 with TRBJ2-1; D may be TRBD2 (6 bases). Germline V lookup: CDR1 SEHNR, CDR2 FQNEAQ (reference sequence). Trimming removed 3 bases at V and 8 bases at J, with 14 bases between. The CDR3 contains 14 residues. DNA for the CDR3: TGTGCCAGCAGCTTCCTCATCGGCGGGGATGAGCAGTTCTTC. Its protein is CASSFLIGGDEQFF.

This clonotype was seen a few times. V usage is TRBV4-3 and J usage is TRBJ1-1; D uncertain. Trimming took off 4 bases at V and 3 bases at J, with 12 bases between the two ends. Germline CDR1 is LGHNA and CDR2 is YSLEER. CDR3 length: 14 residues. CDR3 amino acids: CASSPSSGYTEAFF. The CDR3 DNA reads TGCGCCAGCAGCCCGTCCAGCGGGTACACTGAAGCTTTCTTT.

This clonotype was seen more than once but under ten times. This chain connects TRBV10-3 to TRBJ2-1; D may be TRBD1 (8 bases). V was cut by 4 bases and J by 8 bases, with 15 bases left in between. The CDR3 length is 14 residues. Germline assignment: CDR1 ENHRY and CDR2 SYGVKD. DNA for the CDR3: TGTGCCATCAGTGGGCGACAGGGGAGGGATGAGCAGTTCTTC. Translation: CAISGRQGRDEQFF.

This clonotype was detected only a few times. The chain has TRBV3-1 and TRBJ2-3, with TRBD1 as a possible D gene (5 bases). This CDR3 contains 12 residues. Germline CDR1 LGHDT, CDR2 YNNKEL (reference sequence). V lost 6 bases to trimming and J lost 6 bases, with 10 bases between them. CDR3 sequence (DNA): TGTGCCAGCAGGCGCCAGGGCGATACGCAGTATTTT. This sequence encodes CASRRQGDTQYF.

The chain uses TRBV6-1 and TRBJ2-7; 11 nucleotides align to TRBD2. CDR1 and CDR2 from the germline V gene are MNHNS and SASEGT. This CDR3 region has 13 residues. Trimming cost V 7 bases and J 3 bases; bases outside gene matches: 2. The CDR3 region has the DNA TGTGCCAGCAAGACTAGCGGGAACTACGAGCAGTACTTC. As protein: CASKTSGNYEQYF.

The chain joins TRBV5-6 to TRBJ2-2; D might be TRBD2 (5 bases). Trimming left V 0 bases short and J 7 bases short, with 13 bases between. This CDR3 is built from 15 residues. Germline lookup yields CDR1 SGHDT and CDR2 YYEEEE. DNA for the CDR3: TGTGCCAGCAGCTTGGGAGGGATACTTATCGGGGAGCTGTTTTTT. It yields the protein CASSLGGILIGELFF.

The V call is TRBV13, the J call TRBJ1-5, with 8 positions matching TRBD1. J was trimmed by 8 bases and V by 4 bases; bases with no gene match: 7. This CDR3 has 14 amino acids. Germline CDR1 is PRHDT and CDR2 is FYEKMQ (reference sequence). The CDR3, as DNA: TGTGCCAGCAGCTCGGGGGACAGGTCCGAGCCCCAGCATTTT. This translates into CASSSGDRSEPQHF. The variable domain in full, completed from reference TRBV13 and TRBJ1-5, reads AAGVIQSPRHLIKEKRETATLKCYPIPRHDTVYWYQQGPGQDPQFLISFYEKMQSDKGSIPDRFSAQQFSDYHSELNMSSLELGDSALYFCASSSGDRSEPQHFGDGTRLSIL.

This rearrangement joins TRBV6-1 to TRBJ2-5; D perhaps matches TRBD2 (6 bases). V lost 5 bases and J lost 7, with 11 bases in between. The CDR3 covers 12 residues. Germline assignment: CDR1 MNHNS and CDR2 SASEGT. CDR3 sequence reads: CASSRDSRTQYF. The CDR3, as DNA: TGTGCCAGCAGTCGGGACTCGAGGACCCAGTACTTC.

V gene TRBV20-1 combines with J gene TRBJ2-6; maybe TRBD1 (5 bases). Per the germline V gene, CDR1 is DFQATT and CDR2 is SNEGSKA (reference sequence). Trimming stripped 6 bases from V and 0 bases from J, with 12 bases between. The CDR3 has 15 residues. Written as DNA, the CDR3 is TGCAGTGCCACCTCCAGGGACTCTGGGGCCAACGTCCTGACTTTC. It yields the protein CSATSRDSGANVLTF.

The chain has TRBV10-3 and TRBJ1-4; no clear D. The CDR3 has 14 amino acids. The germline V gene encodes CDR1 ENHRY and CDR2 SYGVKD. The V end was cut by 5 bases, the J end by 3 bases, with 10 bases between. The CDR3 loop is CAISPGRSNEKLFF. Here the CDR3 DNA reads TGTGCCATCAGTCCAGGACGGTCTAATGAAAAACTGTTTTTT.

The chain employs TRBV29-1 and TRBJ2-3, with unresolved D. The V gene's germline CDR1 is SQVTM and CDR2 ANQGSEA. The CDR3 runs 13 residues. V was shortened by 5 bases and J by 2 bases, with 11 bases between the two germline ends. The CDR3 loop is CSVQFRNTDTQYF. CDR3 nucleotide sequence: TGCAGCGTTCAGTTCCGAAACACAGATACGCAGTATTTT.

This sequence joins TRBV5-1 and TRBJ2-2; D is ambiguous. From germline, CDR1 is SGHRS and CDR2 YFSETQ. The V and J ends lost 3 bases and 5 bases respectively, with 11 bases between them. The CDR3 consists of 14 residues. CDR3 loop: CASSWGAETGELFF. In DNA form, the CDR3 reads TGCGCCAGCAGCTGGGGTGCTGAGACCGGGGAGCTGTTTTTT. The variable domain in full, completed from reference TRBV5-1 and TRBJ2-2, reads KAGVTQTPRYLIKTRGQQVTLSCSPISGHRSVSWYQQTPGQGLQFLFEYFSETQRNKGNFPGRFSGRQFSNSRSEMNVSTLELGDSALYLCASSWGAETGELFFGEGSRLTVL.

This clonotype was picked up a small number of times. V gene TRBV7-2 combines with J gene TRBJ2-3, with 8 bases that match TRBD2. CDR3 length: 15 amino acids. V lost 5 bases and J lost 5; bases outside the gene matches: 9. Per the germline V gene, CDR1 is SGHTA and CDR2 is FQGNSA. The CDR3 loop is CASSRFGGALDTQYF. CDR3 bases: TGTGCCAGCAGCAGATTCGGGGGGGCCTTAGATACGCAGTATTTT.

This sequence joins TRBV6-5 and TRBJ1-1, with a weak D call TRBD1 (6 bases). The germline CDR1 and CDR2 sequences are MNHEY and SVGAGI. With 2 bases removed from V and 5 bases from J, the gap between germline ends came to 15 bases. This CDR3 is built from 15 residues. The CDR3 region has the DNA TGTGCCAGCAGTTACGGTGGGGGGGCTGGGACTGAAGCTTTCTTT. Protein sequence: CASSYGGGAGTEAFF.

This clonotype has a handful of counts. The chain uses TRBV7-2 and TRBJ2-7, with D unresolved. Trimming left V 3 bases short and J 6 bases short, with 9 bases between. Looked up from germline, CDR1 is SGHTA and CDR2 is FQGNSA. The CDR3 has 12 residues. The CDR3 region has the DNA TGTGCCAGCAGCTTGAATGGGCTCGAGCAGTACTTC. Its protein product is CASSLNGLEQYF.

CDR3 amino acids: CASSLARGTASYNEQFF. The CDR3 DNA follows: TGTGCCAGCAGTTTGGCCAGGGGGACGGCCTCCTACAATGAGCAGTTCTTC. This sequence joins TRBV12-3 or TRBV12-4 and TRBJ2-1, with 7 nucleotides matching TRBD1. The V segment lost 3 bases and the J segment 0 bases; nucleotides outside the gene matches: 8. The CDR3 loop spans 17 amino acids.

The V call is TRBV3-1, the J call TRBJ2-2; D is possibly TRBD1 (6 bases). CDR1 is LGHDT, CDR2 YNNKEL, per germline (reference sequence). CDR3 size: 13 residues. V was cut by 6 bases and J by 6 bases, with 11 bases left in between. The CDR3 here is CASRITGPGELFF. The CDR3 DNA reads TGTGCCAGCAGAATCACAGGGCCCGGGGAGCTGTTTTTT.